Below, 2 T cell receptor beta chains from the same sample are listed, as sequenced in a study of blood T cells in healthy people across ages (dated by TCRdb to 2014 to 2015). Receptors were amplified or captured by 5' RACE. Sequencing was carried out with an Illumina HiSeq 2500. A second roughly 6 to 12 cycle PCR used a sample-barcoded 5' primer and a J-beta primer mix. The raw public data were reprocessed by TCRdb itself: fastp quality trimming at Q25, MiXCR clonotype calling, in-frame beta chains only. All rows with the same CDR3 protein become a single entry with the most common DNA and genes. In all, the sample holds 1,500,000 or so distinct CDR3 sequences, and around 59% of those were seen once. The ten largest clones take up 5.5% to 8% of the sample. What was sequenced was blood. The receptors were gathered from a man between 18 and 29 years old in good health.

This clonotype came up a few times. This chain joins TRBV6-6 and TRBJ1-2; D not certain. Between the trimmed V and J ends, which lost 7 bases and 12 bases, there was a span of 18 bases. This CDR3 region has 12 residues. In germline, CDR1 is MNHNY, CDR2 SVGAGI (reference sequence). CDR3 in amino acids: CASTDGGEPNTF. CDR3 DNA sequence: TGTGCCAGCACCGACGGTGGGGAGCCAAACACCTTC.

This clonotype was counted once. J is TRBJ2-6 and V is TRBV7-9, with TRBD1 as a possible D gene (5 bases). Germline V lookup: CDR1 SEHNR, CDR2 FQNEAQ (reference sequence). This CDR3 comprises 17 residues. The germline V and J ends were trimmed by 4 bases and 0 bases, with 13 bases remaining between them. The chain's CDR3 is CASSSRQLSSGANVLTF. DNA for the CDR3: TGTGCCAGCAGCTCTCGACAGTTATCCTCTGGGGCCAACGTCCTGACTTTC.